Below, 2 T cell receptor beta chains from the same sample are listed, as sequenced in a study of blood T cell repertoires in COVID-19 (dated by TCRdb to 2018 to 2021). Libraries were prepared through the immunoSEQ multiplex PCR assay. TCRdb re-hosts the immuneACCESS table, in-frame sequences only. Its copies lack some clones; in the studies checked, an unresolved V gene accounts for under half of them, and the cause for the rest is not known. The sample data list approximately 300,000 clones, and 90% to 95% of these were observed just once. The ten largest clonotypes hold around 3.9% of the sample. The sample taken for sequencing was PBMCs or T cells enriched from blood (not recorded which). The receptor set was obtained from a woman aged 25 to 39 who had been exposed to COVID-19.

The chain recombines TRBV7-2 with TRBJ2-3, with a possible D match to TRBD2 (7 bases). Trimming cost V 7 bases and J 9 bases, with 23 bases left between them. CDR1 and CDR2 (germline): SGHTA, FQGNSA. The length of the CDR3 is 15 residues. The CDR3 loop reads CASTLRGGAGETQYF. In nucleotides, the CDR3 is TGTGCCAGCACCCTTAGAGGGGGGGCCGGGGAGACGCAGTATTTT.

This clone was seen once. This rearrangement joins TRBV5-1 to TRBJ1-2, with D possibly matching TRBD1 (6 bases). CDR3 size: 15 residues. V lost 0 bases, J lost 8 bases, and 17 bases lay in between. Germline loops: CDR1 SGHRS, CDR2 YFSETQ. In DNA, the CDR3 is TGCGCCAGCAGCTTGGCCGTAACAGGGACGGACGGCTACACCTTC. This translates into CASSLAVTGTDGYTF. Complete variable domain (other parts from reference TRBV5-1 and TRBJ1-2): KAGVTQTPRYLIKTRGQQVTLSCSPISGHRSVSWYQQTPGQGLQFLFEYFSETQRNKGNFPGRFSGRQFSNSRSEMNVSTLELGDSALYLCASSLAVTGTDGYTFGSGTRLTVV.